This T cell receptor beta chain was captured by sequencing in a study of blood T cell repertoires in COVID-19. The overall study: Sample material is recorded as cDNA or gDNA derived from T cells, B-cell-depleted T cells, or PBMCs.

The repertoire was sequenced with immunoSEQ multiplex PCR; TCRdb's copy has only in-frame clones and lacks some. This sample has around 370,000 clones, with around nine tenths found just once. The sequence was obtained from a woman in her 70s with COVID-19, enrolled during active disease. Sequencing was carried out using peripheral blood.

The DNA of the CDR3 is TGCGCCAGCAGCCAGCTGGGACAGGGGGCCCACGAGCAGTACTTC. This gives the protein CASSQLGQGAHEQYF. The chain joins TRBV4-3 to TRBJ2-7; TRBD1 matches 12 bases. The V and J ends lost 3 bases and 5 bases, in that order; junction bases with no gene match: 5. The CDR3 is made up of 15 amino acids. The V gene's germline CDR1 is LGHNA and CDR2 YSLEER.